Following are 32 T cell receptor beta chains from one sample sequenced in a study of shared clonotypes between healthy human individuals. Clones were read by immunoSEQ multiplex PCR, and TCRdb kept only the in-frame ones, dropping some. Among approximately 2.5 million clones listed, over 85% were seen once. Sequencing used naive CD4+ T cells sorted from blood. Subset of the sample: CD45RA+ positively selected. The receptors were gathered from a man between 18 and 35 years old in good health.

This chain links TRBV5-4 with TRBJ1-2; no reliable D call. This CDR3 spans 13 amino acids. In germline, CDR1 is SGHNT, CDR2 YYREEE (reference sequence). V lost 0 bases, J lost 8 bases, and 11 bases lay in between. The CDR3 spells CASSLVAHDGYTF. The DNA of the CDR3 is TGTGCCAGCAGCTTGGTGGCCCACGACGGCTACACCTTC.

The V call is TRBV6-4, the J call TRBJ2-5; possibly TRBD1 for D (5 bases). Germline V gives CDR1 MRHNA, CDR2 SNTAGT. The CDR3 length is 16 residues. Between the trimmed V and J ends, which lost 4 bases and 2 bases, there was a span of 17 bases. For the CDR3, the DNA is TGTGCCAGCAGTGCCAGACAAAAGGGGCCTCAAGAGACCCAGTACTTC. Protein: CASSARQKGPQETQYF.

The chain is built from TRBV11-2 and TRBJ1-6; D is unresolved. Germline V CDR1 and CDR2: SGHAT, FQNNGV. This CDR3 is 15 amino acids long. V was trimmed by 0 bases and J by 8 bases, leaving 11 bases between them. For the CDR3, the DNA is TGTGCCAGCAGCTTAGAGTCCGGGTTCGATTCACCCCTCCACTTT. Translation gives CASSLESGFDSPLHF. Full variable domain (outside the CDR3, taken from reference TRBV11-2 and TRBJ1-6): EAGVAQSPRYKIIEKRQSVAFWCNPISGHATLYWYQQILGQGPKLLIQFQNNGVVDDSQLPKDRFSAERLKGVDSTLKIQPAKLEDSAVYLCASSLESGFDSPLHFGNGTRLTVT.

The DNA of the CDR3 is TGTGCCAGCAGCTCCCAGCGTAACGGGGAGCTGTTTTTT. Protein: CASSSQRNGELFF. The genes are TRBV11-2 and TRBJ2-2; no reliable D call. This CDR3 has 13 residues. Trimming took 4 bases from V and 7 from J, leaving 10 bases between them. Germline lookup yields CDR1 SGHAT and CDR2 FQNNGV.

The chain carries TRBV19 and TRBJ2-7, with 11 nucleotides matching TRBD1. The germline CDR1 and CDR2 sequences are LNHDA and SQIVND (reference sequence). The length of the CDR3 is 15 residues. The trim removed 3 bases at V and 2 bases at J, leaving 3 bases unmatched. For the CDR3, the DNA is TGTGCCAGTAGTATTCCGGGACAGGGGGCCTACGAGCAGTACTTC. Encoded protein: CASSIPGQGAYEQYF.

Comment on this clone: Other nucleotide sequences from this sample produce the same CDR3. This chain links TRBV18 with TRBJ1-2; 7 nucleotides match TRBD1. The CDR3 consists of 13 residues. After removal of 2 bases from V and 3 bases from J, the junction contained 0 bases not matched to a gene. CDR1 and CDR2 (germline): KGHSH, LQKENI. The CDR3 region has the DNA TGTGCCAGCTCACCAGACAGGGACTATGGCTACACCTTC. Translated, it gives CASSPDRDYGYTF.

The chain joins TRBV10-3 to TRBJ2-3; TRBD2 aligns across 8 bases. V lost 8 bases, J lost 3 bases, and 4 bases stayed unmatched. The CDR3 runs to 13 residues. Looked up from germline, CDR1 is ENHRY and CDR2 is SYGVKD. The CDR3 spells CAIREGGTDTQYF. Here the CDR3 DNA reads TGTGCCATCCGGGAGGGGGGGACAGATACGCAGTATTTT.

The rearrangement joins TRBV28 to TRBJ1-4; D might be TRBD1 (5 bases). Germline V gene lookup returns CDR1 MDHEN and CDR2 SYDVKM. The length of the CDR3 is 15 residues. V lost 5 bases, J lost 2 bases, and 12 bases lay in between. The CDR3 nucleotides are TGTGCCAGCAGTCCCCGGGGGGGTACTAATGAAAAACTGTTTTTT. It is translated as CASSPRGGTNEKLFF.

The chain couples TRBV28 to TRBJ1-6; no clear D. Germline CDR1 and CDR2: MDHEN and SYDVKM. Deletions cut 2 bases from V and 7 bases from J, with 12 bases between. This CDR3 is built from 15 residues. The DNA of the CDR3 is TGTGCCAGCAGTTTAGGACCGGCGAACAATTCACCCCTCCACTTT. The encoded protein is CASSLGPANNSPLHF.

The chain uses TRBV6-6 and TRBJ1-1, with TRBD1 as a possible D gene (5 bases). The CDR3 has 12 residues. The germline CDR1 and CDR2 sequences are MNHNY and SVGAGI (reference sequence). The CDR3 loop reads CATGGGGTEAFF. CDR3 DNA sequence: TGTGCGACCGGGGGGGGAGGAACTGAAGCTTTCTTT.

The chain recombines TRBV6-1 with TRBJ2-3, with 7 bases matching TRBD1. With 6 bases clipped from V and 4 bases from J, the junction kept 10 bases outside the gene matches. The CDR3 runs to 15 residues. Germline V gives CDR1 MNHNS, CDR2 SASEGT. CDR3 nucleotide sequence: TGTGCCAGCAGCCTGACAGGGCTCCCCTCAGATACGCAGTATTTT. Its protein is CASSLTGLPSDTQYF.

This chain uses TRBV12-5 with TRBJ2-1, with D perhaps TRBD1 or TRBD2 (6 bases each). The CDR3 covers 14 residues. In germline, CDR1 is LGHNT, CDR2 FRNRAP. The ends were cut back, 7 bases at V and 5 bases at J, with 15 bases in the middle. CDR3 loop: CASARGGRNNEQFF. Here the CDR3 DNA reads TGTGCTAGTGCCCGTGGGGGGCGTAACAATGAGCAGTTCTTC.

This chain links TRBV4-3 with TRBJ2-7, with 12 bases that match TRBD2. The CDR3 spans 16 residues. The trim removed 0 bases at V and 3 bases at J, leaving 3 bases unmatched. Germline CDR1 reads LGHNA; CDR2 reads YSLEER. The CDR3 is CASSQDPTSGSYEQYF. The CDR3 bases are TGCGCCAGCAGCCAAGATCCGACTAGCGGGAGCTACGAGCAGTACTTC.

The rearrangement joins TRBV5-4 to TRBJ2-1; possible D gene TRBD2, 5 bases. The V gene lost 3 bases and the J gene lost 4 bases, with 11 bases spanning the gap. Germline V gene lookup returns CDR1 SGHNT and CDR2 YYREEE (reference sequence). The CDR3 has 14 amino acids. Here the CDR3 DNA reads TGTGCCAGCAGCTCTCAAGGGAGATACAATGAGCAGTTCTTC. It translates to CASSSQGRYNEQFF.

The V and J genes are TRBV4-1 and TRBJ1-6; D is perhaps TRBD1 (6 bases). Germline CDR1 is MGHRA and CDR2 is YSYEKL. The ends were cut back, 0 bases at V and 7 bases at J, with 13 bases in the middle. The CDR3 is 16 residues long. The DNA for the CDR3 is TGCGCCAGCAGCCAAGATATTACAGGGACCAATTCACCCCTCCACTTT. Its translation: CASSQDITGTNSPLHF.

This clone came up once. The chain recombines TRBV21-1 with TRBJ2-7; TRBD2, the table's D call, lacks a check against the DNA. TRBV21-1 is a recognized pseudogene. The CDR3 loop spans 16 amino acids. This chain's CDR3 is CASTPKRLAGAGEQYF. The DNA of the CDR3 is TGTGCCAGCACCCCGAAGCGGCTAGCGGGAGCTGGAGAGCAGTACTTC.

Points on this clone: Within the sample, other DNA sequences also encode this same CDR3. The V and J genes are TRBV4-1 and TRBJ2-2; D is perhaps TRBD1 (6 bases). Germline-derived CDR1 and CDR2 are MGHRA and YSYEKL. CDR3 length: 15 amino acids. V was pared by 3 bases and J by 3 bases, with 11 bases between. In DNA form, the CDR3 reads TGCGCCAGCAGCCACCCGGACAGAGACACCGGGGAGCTGTTTTTT. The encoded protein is CASSHPDRDTGELFF.

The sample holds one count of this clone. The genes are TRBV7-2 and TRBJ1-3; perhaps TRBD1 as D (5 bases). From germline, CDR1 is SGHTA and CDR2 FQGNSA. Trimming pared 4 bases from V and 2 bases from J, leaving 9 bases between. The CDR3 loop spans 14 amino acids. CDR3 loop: CASSSSGTGNTIYF. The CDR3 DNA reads TGTGCCAGCAGCTCCTCAGGGACTGGAAACACCATATATTTT.

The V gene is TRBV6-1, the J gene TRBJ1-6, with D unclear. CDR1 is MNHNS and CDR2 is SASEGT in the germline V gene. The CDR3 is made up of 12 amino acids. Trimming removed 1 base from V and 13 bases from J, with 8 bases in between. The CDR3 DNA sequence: TGTGCCAGCAGTGAAGGGCCGAGCCCCCTCCACTTT. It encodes CASSEGPSPLHF.

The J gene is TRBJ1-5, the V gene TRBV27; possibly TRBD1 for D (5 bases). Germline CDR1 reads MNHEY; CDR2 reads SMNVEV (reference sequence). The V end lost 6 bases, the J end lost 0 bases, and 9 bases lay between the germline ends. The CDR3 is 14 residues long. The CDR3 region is CASRGDVSNQPQHF. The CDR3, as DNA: TGTGCCAGCAGGGGGGACGTTAGCAATCAGCCCCAGCATTTT.

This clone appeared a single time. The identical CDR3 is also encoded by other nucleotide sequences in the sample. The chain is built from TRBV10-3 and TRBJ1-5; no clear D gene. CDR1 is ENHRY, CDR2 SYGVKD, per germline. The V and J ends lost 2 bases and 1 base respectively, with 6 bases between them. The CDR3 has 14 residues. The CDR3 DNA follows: TGTGCCATCAGTGAGGGACCCAGCAATCAGCCCCAGCATTTT. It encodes CAISEGPSNQPQHF.

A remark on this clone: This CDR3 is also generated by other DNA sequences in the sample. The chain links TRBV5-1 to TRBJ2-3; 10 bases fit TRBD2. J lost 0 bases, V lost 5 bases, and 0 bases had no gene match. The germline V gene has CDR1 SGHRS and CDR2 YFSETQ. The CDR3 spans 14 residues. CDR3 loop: CASRLAGSTDTQYF. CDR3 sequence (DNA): TGCGCCAGCAGACTAGCGGGGAGCACAGATACGCAGTATTTT.

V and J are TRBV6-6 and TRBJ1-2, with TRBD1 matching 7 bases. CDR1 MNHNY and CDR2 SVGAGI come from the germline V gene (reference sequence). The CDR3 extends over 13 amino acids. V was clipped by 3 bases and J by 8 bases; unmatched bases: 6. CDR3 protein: CASSYGDSLGYTF. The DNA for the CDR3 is TGTGCCAGCAGTTATGGGGACAGTTTGGGCTACACCTTC.

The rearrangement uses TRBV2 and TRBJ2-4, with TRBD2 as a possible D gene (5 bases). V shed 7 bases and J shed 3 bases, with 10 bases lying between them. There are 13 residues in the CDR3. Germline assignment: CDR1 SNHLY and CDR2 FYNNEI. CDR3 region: CASTAEVKNIQYF. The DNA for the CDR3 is TGTGCCAGCACAGCGGAGGTCAAAAACATTCAGTACTTC.

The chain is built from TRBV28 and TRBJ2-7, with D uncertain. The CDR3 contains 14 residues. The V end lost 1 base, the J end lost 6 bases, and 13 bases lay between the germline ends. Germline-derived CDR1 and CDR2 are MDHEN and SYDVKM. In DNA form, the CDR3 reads TGTGCCAGCAGTTTATTAGGCAGGCTGGGCGAGCAGTACTTC. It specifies CASSLLGRLGEQYF.

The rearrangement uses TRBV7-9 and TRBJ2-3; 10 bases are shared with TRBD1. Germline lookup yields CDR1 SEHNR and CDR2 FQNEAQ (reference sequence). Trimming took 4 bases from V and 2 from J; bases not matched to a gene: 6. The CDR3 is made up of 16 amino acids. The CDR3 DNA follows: TGTGCCAGCAGCTCGGGACAGGGGTCCATCACAGATACGCAGTATTTT. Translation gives CASSSGQGSITDTQYF.

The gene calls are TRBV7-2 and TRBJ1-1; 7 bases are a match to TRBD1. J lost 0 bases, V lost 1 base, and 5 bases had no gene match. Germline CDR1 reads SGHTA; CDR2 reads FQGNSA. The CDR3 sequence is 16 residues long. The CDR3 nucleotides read TGTGCCAGCAGCTTAGTGGGACAGATCTTGAACACTGAAGCTTTCTTT. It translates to CASSLVGQILNTEAFF.

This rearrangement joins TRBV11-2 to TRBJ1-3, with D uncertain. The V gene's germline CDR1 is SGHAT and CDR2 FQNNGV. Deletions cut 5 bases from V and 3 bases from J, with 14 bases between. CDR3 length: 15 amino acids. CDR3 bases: TGTGCCAGCAGCAGTGGGCTAAACGGTGGAAACACCATATATTTT. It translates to CASSSGLNGGNTIYF. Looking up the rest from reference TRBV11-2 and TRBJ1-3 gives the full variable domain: EAGVAQSPRYKIIEKRQSVAFWCNPISGHATLYWYQQILGQGPKLLIQFQNNGVVDDSQLPKDRFSAERLKGVDSTLKIQPAKLEDSAVYLCASSSGLNGGNTIYFGEGSWLTVV.

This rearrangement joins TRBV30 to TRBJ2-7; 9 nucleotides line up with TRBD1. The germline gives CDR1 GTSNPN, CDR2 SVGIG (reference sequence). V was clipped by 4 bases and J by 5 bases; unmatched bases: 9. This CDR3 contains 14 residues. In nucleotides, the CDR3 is TGTGCCTGGACTACCGGGACAGGGCCCCACGAGCAGTACTTC. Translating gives CAWTTGTGPHEQYF.

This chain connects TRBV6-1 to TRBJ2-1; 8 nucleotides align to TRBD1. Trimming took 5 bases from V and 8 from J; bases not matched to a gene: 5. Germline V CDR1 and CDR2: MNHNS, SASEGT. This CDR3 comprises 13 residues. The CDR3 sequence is CASSLDRGDEQFF. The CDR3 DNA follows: TGTGCCAGCAGTCTCGACAGGGGCGATGAGCAGTTCTTC.

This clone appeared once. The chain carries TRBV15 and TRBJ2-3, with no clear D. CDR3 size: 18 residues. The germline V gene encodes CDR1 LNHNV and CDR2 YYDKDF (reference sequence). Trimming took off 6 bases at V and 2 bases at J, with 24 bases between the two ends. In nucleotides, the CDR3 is TGTGCCACCAGTCCCCACCGGGCTACCCTTACTCCCACAGATACGCAGTATTTT. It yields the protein CATSPHRATLTPTDTQYF.

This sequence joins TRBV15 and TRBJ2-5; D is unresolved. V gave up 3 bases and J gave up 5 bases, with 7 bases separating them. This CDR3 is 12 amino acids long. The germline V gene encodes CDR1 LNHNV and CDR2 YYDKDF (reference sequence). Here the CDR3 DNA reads TGTGCCACCAGCAGCGGTTACGAGACCCAGTACTTC. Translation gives CATSSGYETQYF. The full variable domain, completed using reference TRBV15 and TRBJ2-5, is DAMVIQNPRYQVTQFGKPVTLSCSQTLNHNVMYWYQQKSSQAPKLLFHYYDKDFNNEADTPDNFQSRRPNTSFCFLDIRSPGLGDTAMYLCATSSGYETQYFGPGTRLLVL.